This is a list of T cell receptor beta chains from one sample in a study of blood T cell repertoires in COVID-19. Assay: immunoSEQ multiplex PCR; the TCRdb copy retains only in-frame clones and omits some. The data hold approximately 52,000 clones, with approximately 86% observed a single time. The sequencing sample was made of peripheral blood. These receptor sequences come from a man aged 55 to 69 with acute or convalescent COVID-19. CDR3s include the opening cysteine and the closing phenylalanine or tryptophan. The order of the fields is V gene, CDR3 protein.

>TRBV5-1
CASSKLADNEQYF
>TRBV7-9
CASSPTAGPSEKLFF
>TRBV6-1
CASSEVSGGNTIYF
>TRBV5-5
CASSLEQVRNQPQHF
>TRBV28
CASSRQGARAGELFF
>TRBV7-6
CASSQDAGTTSDTQYF
>TRBV9
CASSVAEGADTEAFF
>TRBV18
CASSPQRGTYNEQFF
>TRBV19
CASRSGYQNEQFF
>TRBV3-1/TRBV3-2
CASSQDVDSATNEKLFF
>TRBV9
CASSVGPLLDSATNEKLFF
>TRBV5-4
CASSPGSGGHSYNEQFF
>TRBV28
CASSSLGTSLNGYTF
>TRBV28
CASSPSPGLGTLQETQYF
>TRBV5-6
CASSLGQGARKEQYF
>TRBV11-3
CASSSPAAGGRFSYNEQFF
>TRBV3-1/TRBV3-2
CASSRGLAGASLDGQYF
>TRBV5-1
CASRYQQGQTEAFF
>TRBV4-2
CASSQGSDNSPLHF
>TRBV7-6
CASGDRGGEKLFF
>TRBV6-2/TRBV6-3
CASSGLMNTEAFF
>TRBV20-1
CSASFRGGPDTQYF
>TRBV10-2
CASRTGAYEQYF
>TRBV6-2/TRBV6-3
CASSQQETQYF
>TRBV3-1/TRBV3-2
CASSLTSGRVF
>TRBV28
CASRTAGGTNEKLFF
>TRBV2
CASSVFRENEQFF
>TRBV5-1
CASSLGDRGSTGNTIYF
>TRBV5-4
CASRLGRGEQYF
>TRBV18
CASSPSPRQGTYYGYTF
>TRBV27
CASSLRGRDSGTSGGPYEQYF
>TRBV3-1/TRBV3-2
CASSHRDRVDEKLFF
>TRBV27
CASSTTGLSYEQYF
>TRBV6-5
CANGIGQGFGYTF
>TRBV5-1
CASSLGGPGYTEAFF
>TRBV3-1/TRBV3-2
CASSTRTSGGGLDTQYF
>TRBV2
CASRPGTGSSGNTIYF
>TRBV6-2/TRBV6-3
CASSRGAGLSPGELFF
>TRBV19
CASSIVEGVGAEAFF
>TRBV9
CASSSRQDLSGANVLTF
>TRBV11-2
CASSIGQVSGYTF
>TRBV11-2
CASSRDRGSDTQYF
>TRBV6-4
CASSLSGGANEQFF
>TRBV20-1
CSAKLWEQYF
>TRBV29-1
CSVEDFLSGGTNEQFF
>TRBV10-3
CAISESIRGQGDYGYTF
>TRBV7-8
CASSLKLYGGRYSYEQYF
>TRBV10-3
CAISSGGASYEQYF
>TRBV19
CASRDRQGLNSPLHF
>TRBV6-1
CASSDVPLADFYNEQFF
>TRBV20-1
CSASGQGGTGELFF
>TRBV5-1
CASSGGREQETQYF
>TRBV3-1/TRBV3-2
CASSLDGGTQYF